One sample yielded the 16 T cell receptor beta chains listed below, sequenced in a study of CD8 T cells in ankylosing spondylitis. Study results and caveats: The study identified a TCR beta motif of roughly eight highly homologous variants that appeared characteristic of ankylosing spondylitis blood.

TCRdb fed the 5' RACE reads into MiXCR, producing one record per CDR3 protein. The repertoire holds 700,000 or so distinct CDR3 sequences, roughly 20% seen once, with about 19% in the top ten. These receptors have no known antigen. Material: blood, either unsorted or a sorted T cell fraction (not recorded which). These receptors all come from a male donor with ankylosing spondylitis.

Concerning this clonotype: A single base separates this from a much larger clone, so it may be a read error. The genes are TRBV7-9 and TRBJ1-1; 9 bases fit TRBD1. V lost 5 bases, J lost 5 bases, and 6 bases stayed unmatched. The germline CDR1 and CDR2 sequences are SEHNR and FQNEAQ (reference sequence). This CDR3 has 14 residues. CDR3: CASSPWDRVTEAFF. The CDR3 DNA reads TGTGCCAGCAGCCCCTGGGACAGGGTGACTGAAGCTTTCTTT.

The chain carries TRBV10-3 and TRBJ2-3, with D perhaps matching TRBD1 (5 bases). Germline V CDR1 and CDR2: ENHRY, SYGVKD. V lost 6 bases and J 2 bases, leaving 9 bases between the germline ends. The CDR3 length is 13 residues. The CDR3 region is CAIRGASTDTQYF. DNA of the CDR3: TGTGCCATCAGAGGGGCCTCCACAGATACGCAGTATTTT.

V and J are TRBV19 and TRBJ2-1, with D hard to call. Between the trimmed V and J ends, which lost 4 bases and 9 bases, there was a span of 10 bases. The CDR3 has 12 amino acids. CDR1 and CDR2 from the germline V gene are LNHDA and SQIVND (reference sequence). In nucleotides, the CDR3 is TGTGCCAGTAGTACTCAACTGGGTGAGCAGTTCTTC. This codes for CASSTQLGEQFF.

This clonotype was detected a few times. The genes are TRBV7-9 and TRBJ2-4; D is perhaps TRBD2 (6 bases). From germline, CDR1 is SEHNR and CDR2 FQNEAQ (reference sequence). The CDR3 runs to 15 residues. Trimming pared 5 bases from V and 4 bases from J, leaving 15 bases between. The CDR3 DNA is TGTGCCAGCAGCGTCCAGCGGGCCCATAAAAACATTCAGTACTTC. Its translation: CASSVQRAHKNIQYF.

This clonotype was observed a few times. The CDR3 loop is CASSFWGQGDYGYTF. The CDR3 coding sequence is TGTGCCAGCAGTTTCTGGGGACAGGGAGACTATGGCTACACCTTC. This chain links TRBV6-2 or TRBV6-3 with TRBJ1-2; 9 nucleotides line up with TRBD1. Germline assignment: CDR1 MNHEY and CDR2 SVGEGT. J lost 3 bases, V lost 4 bases, and 6 bases had no gene match. This CDR3 region has 15 residues.

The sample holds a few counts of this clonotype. Written as DNA, the CDR3 is TGTGCCTGGACCCAGGAGGGTACTGAAGCTTTCTTT. As protein: CAWTQEGTEAFF. The chain couples TRBV30 to TRBJ1-1; D remains ambiguous. The V gene lost 4 bases and the J gene lost 5 bases, with 11 bases spanning the gap. The CDR3 runs to 12 residues. Germline assignment: CDR1 GTSNPN and CDR2 SVGIG (reference sequence).

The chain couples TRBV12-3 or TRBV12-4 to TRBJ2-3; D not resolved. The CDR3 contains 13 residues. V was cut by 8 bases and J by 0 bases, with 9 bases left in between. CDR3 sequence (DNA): TGTGCCAGCGCTCGAGATAGCACAGATACGCAGTATTTT. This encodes CASARDSTDTQYF.

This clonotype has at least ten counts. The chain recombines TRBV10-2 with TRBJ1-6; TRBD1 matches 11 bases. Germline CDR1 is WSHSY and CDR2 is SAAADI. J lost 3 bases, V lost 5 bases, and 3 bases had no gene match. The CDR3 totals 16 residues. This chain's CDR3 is CASSSGTGGYNSPLHF. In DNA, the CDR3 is TGCGCCAGCAGTTCCGGGACAGGGGGCTATAATTCACCCCTCCACTTT.

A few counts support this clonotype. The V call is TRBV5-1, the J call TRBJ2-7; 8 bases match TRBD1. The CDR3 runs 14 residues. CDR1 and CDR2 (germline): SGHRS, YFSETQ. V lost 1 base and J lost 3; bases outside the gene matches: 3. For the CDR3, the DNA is TGCGCCAGCAGCTTGTATACAGGGGGCTACGAGCAGTACTTC. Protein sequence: CASSLYTGGYEQYF.

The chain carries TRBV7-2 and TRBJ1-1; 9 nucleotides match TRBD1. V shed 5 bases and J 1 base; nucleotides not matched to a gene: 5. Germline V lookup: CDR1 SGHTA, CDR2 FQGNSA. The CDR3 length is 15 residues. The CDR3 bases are TGTGCCAGCAGCCGACAACAGGGGGCGAACACTGAAGCTTTCTTT. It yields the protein CASSRQQGANTEAFF.

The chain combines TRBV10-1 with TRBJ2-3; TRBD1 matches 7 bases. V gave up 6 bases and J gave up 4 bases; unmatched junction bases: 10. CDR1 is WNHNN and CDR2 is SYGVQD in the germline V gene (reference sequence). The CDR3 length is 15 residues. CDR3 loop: CASSETGVGADTQYF. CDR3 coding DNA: TGCGCCAGCAGCGAAACAGGGGTAGGGGCAGATACGCAGTATTTT.

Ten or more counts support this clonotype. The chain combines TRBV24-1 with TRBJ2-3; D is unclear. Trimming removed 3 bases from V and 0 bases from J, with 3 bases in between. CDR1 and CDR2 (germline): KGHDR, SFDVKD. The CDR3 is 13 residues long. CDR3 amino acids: CATSDPSTDTQYF. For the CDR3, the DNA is TGTGCCACCAGTGATCCGAGCACAGATACGCAGTATTTT.

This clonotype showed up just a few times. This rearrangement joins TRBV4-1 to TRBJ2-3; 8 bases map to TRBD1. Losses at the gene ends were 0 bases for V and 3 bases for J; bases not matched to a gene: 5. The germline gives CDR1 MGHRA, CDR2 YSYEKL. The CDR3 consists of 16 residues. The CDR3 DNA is TGCGCCAGCAGCCAAGATCTAGGACAGGGTACAGATACGCAGTATTTT. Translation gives CASSQDLGQGTDTQYF.

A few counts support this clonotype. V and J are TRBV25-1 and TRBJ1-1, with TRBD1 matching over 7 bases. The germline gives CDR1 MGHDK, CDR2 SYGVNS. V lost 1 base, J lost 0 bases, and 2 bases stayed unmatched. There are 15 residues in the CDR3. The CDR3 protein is CASSELGTVNTEAFF. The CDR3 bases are TGTGCCAGCAGTGAATTAGGGACAGTGAACACTGAAGCTTTCTTT.

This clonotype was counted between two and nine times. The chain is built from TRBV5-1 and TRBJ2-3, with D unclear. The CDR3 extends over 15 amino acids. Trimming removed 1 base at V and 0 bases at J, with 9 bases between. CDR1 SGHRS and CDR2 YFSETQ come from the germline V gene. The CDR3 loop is CASSLLSRSTDTQYF. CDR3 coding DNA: TGCGCCAGCAGCTTGTTATCCCGGAGCACAGATACGCAGTATTTT. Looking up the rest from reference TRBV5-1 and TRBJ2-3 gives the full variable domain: KAGVTQTPRYLIKTRGQQVTLSCSPISGHRSVSWYQQTPGQGLQFLFEYFSETQRNKGNFPGRFSGRQFSNSRSEMNVSTLELGDSALYLCASSLLSRSTDTQYFGPGTRLTVL.

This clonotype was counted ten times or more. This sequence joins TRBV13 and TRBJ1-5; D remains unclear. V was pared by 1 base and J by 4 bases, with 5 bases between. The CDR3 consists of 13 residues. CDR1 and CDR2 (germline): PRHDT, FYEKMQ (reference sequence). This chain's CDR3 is CASSLVRNQPQHF. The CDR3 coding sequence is TGTGCCAGCAGCTTAGTCCGAAATCAGCCCCAGCATTTT.